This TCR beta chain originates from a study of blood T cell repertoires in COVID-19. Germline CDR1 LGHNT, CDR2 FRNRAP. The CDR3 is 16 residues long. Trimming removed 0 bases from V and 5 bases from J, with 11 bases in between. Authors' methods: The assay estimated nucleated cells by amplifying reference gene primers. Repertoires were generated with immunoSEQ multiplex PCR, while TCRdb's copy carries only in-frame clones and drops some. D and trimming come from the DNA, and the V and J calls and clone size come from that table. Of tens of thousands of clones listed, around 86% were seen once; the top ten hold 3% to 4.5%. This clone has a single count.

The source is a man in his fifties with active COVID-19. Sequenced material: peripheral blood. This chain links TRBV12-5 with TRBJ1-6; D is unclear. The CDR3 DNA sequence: TGTGCTAGTGGTTTGGTGGCAGGTCGGCATAATTCACCCCTCCACTTT. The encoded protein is CASGLVAGRHNSPLHF.